The clone carrying this T cell receptor (beta chain) has a count of ten or more. Its antigen is not known. Every patient was untreated before thyroid surgery. The authors' processing: The study built a papillary thyroid cancer distant-metastasis classifier from CDR3 differences across clinicopathological groups. TCRdb reprocessed the PCR reads using MiXCR. TCRdb assigned the V and J calls; the authors' analysis was not used. The sample yields 46,000 or so clones, less than 20% seen once. The data were obtained in a study of metastatic and nonmetastatic thyroid tumors. On the study more broadly: Across peripheral blood and tumor or nodule tissue samples taken from malignant and benign thyroid patients, the repertoires were compared with one another.

Study observations and caveats: When malignant thyroid tumors were compared with benign nodules, TCR beta diversity was reportedly significantly higher in the malignant tumors. This held in both blood and tumor samples.

Sequenced: blood. This TCR was recovered from a female donor with papillary thyroid cancer or a benign thyroid nodule (not recorded which). Some clones in this sample may be carry-over from other donors' samples.

The CDR3 spells CASSTRVSGRSYEQYF. The CDR3 nucleotides read TGTGCCAGTAGTACCAGGGTTAGCGGGCGCTCCTACGAGCAGTACTTC. The J gene is TRBJ2-7, the V gene TRBV19; 7 bases agree with TRBD2. The CDR3 consists of 16 residues. Unmatched junction bases numbered 9, after V lost 4 bases and J lost 0 bases. Germline V gene lookup returns CDR1 LNHDA and CDR2 SQIVND (reference sequence).